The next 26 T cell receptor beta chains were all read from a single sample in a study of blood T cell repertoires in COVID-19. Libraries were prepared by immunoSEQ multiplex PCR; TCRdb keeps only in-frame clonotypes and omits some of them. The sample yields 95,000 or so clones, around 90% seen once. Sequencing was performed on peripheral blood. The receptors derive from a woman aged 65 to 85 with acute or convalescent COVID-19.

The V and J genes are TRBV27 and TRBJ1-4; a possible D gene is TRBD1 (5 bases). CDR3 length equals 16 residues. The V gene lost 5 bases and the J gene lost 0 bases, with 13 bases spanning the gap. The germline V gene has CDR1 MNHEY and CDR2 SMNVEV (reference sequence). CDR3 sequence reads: CASSPRGWATNEKLFF. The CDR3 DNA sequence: TGTGCCAGCAGTCCACGGGGGTGGGCAACTAATGAAAAACTGTTTTTT. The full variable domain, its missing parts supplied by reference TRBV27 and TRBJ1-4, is EAQVTQNPRYLITVTGKKLTVTCSQNMNHEYMSWYRQDPGLGLRQIYYSMNVEVTDKGDVPEGYKVSRKEKRNFPLILESPSPNQTSLYFCASSPRGWATNEKLFFGSGTQLSVL.

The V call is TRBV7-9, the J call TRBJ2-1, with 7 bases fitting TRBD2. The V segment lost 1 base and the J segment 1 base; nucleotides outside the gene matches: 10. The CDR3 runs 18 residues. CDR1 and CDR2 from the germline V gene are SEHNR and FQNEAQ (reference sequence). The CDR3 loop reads CASSLERLAGFSYNEQFF. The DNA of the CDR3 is TGTGCCAGCAGCTTAGAGAGACTAGCCGGATTTTCCTACAATGAGCAGTTCTTC. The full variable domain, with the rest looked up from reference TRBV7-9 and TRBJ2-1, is DTGVSQNPRHKITKRGQNVTFRCDPISEHNRLYWYRQTLGQGPEFLTYFQNEAQLEKSRLLSDRFSAERPKGSFSTLEIQRTEQGDSAMYLCASSLERLAGFSYNEQFFGPGTRLTVL.

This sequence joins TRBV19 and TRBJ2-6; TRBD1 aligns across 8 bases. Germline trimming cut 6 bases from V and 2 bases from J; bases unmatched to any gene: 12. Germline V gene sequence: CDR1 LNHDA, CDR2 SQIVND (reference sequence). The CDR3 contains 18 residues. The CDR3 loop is CASSGRRTGKAGANVLTF. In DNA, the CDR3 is TGTGCCAGTAGCGGAAGGAGGACAGGGAAGGCTGGGGCCAACGTCCTGACTTTC.

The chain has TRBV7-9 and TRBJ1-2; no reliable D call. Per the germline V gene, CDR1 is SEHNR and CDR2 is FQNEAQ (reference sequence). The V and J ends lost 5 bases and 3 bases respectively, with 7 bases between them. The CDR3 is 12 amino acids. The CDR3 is CASSVRDYGYTF. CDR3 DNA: TGTGCCAGCAGCGTCCGGGACTATGGCTACACCTTC.

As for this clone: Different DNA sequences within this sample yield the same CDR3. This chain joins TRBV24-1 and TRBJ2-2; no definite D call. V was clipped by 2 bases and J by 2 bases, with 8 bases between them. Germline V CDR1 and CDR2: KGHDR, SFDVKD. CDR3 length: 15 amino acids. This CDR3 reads CATSDSGVNTGELFF. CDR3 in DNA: TGTGCCACCAGTGATTCGGGTGTAAACACCGGGGAGCTGTTTTTT.

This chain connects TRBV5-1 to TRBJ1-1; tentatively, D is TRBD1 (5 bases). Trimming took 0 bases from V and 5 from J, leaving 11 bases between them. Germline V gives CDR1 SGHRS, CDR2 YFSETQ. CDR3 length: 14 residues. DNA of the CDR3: TGCGCCAGCAGCTTGGGCCTACAGGTAACTGAAGCTTTCTTT. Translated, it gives CASSLGLQVTEAFF.

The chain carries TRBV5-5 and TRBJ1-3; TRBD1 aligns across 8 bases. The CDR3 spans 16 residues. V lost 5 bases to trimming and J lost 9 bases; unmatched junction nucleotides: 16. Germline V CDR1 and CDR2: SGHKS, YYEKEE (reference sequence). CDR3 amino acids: CASSRSLDRELGTIYF. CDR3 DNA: TGTGCCAGCAGTCGGAGTCTGGACAGGGAATTGGGCACCATATATTTT.

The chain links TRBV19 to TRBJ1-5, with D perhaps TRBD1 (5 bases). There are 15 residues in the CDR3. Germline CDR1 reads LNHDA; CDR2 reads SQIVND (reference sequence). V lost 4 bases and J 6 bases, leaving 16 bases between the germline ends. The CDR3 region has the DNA TGTGCCAGTAGTAATACCGGGGGAGTAATTCAGCCCCAGCATTTT. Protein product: CASSNTGGVIQPQHF.

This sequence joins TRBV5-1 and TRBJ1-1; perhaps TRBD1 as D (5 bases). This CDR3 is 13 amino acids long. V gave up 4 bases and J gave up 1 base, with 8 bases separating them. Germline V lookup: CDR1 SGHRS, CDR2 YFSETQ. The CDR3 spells CASSPGQNTEAFF. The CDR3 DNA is TGCGCCAGCAGCCCCGGACAGAACACTGAAGCTTTCTTT.

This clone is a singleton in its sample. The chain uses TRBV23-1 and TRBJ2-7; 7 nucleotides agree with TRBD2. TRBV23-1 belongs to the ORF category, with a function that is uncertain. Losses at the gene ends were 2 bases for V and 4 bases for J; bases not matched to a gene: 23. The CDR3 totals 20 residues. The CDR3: CASSQPNSPQFLAVTYEQYF. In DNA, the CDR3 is TGCGCCAGCAGTCAACCAAATTCCCCTCAATTCCTAGCGGTAACTTACGAGCAGTACTTC.

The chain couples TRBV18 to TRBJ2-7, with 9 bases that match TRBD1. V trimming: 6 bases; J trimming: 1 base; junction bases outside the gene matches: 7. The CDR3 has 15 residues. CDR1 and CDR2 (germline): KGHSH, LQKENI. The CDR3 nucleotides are TGTGCCAGCTCGCGGGGACAGGGAGGGTCCTACGAGCAGTACGTC. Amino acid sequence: CASSRGQGGSYEQYV.

DNA for the CDR3: TGTGCCAGCTGGGGACAGGGAGGAAAACTGTTTTTT. The encoded protein is CASWGQGGKLFF. V usage is TRBV28 and J usage is TRBJ1-4; TRBD1 matches 9 bases. The CDR3 has 12 amino acids. CDR1 and CDR2 from the germline V gene are MDHEN and SYDVKM. V lost 8 bases to trimming and J lost 10 bases; unmatched junction nucleotides: 5.

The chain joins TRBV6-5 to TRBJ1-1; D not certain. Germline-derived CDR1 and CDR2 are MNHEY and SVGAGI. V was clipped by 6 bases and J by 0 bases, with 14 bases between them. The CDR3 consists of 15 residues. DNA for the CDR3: TGTGCCAGCAGCCTAGTTAGTACGGTGAACACTGAAGCTTTCTTT. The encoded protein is CASSLVSTVNTEAFF.

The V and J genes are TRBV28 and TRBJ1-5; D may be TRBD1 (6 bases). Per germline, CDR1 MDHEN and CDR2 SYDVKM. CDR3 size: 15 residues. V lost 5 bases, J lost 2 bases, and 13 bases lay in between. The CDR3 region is CASSQRGTGNQPQHF. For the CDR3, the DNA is TGTGCCAGCAGTCAAAGGGGGACGGGCAATCAGCCCCAGCATTTT.

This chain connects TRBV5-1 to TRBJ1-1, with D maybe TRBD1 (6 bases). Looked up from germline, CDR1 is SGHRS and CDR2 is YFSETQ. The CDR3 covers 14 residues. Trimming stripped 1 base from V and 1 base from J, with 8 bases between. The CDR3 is CASSLSGQNTEAFF. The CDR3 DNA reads TGCGCCAGCAGCTTGTCGGGACAGAACACTGAAGCTTTCTTT.

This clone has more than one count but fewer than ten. CDR3 sequence: CASKGTGGGTEAFF. In DNA, the CDR3 is TGTGCCAGCAAAGGGACAGGGGGGGGTACTGAAGCTTTCTTT. The chain uses TRBV27 and TRBJ1-1; 11 bases fit TRBD1. V lost 7 bases, J lost 5 bases, and 6 bases stayed unmatched. This CDR3 comprises 14 residues. CDR1 is MNHEY and CDR2 is SMNVEV in the germline V gene (reference sequence).

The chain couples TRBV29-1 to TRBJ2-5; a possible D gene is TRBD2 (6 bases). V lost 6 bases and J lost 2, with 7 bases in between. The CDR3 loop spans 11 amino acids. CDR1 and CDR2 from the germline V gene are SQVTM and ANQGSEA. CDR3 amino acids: CSVGRQETQYF. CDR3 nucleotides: TGCAGCGTCGGGAGACAAGAGACCCAGTACTTC.

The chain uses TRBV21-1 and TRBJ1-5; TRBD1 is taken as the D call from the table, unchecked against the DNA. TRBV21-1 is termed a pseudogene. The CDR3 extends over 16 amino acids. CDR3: CASSKQDRGGDQPQHF. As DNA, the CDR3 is TGTGCCAGCAGCAAACAGGACAGGGGAGGAGATCAGCCCCAGCATTTT.

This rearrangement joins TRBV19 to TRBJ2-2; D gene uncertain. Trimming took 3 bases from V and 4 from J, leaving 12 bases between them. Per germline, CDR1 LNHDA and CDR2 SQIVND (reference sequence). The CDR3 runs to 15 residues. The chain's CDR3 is CASSMSGRGTGELFF. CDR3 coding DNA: TGTGCCAGTAGTATGAGTGGTCGCGGCACCGGGGAGCTGTTTTTT.

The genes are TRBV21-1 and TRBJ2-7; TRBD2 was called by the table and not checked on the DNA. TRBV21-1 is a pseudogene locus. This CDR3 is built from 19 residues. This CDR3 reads CASSKKGCIMGGPYYEQYF. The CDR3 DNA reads TGTGCCAGCAGCAAAAAGGGTTGTATTATGGGCGGGCCCTACTACGAGCAGTACTTC.

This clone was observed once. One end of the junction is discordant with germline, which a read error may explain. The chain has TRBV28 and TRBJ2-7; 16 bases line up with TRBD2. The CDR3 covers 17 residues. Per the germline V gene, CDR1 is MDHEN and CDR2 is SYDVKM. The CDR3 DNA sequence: TGTGCCAGCAGCTTATTTACCGGGACTAGCGGGAGGGACGAGCAGTACTTC. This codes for CASSLFTGTSGRDEQYF.

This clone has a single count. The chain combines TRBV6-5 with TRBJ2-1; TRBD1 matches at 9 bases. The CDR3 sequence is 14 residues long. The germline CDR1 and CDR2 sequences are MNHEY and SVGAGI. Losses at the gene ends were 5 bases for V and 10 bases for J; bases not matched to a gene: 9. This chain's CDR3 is CASSRDRDRREQFF. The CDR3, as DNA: TGTGCCAGCAGTCGGGACAGGGACCGCCGGGAGCAGTTCTTC.

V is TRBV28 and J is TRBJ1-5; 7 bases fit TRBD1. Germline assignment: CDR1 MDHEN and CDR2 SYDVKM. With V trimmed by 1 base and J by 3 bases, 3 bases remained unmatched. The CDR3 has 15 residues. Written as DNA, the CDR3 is TGTGCCAGCAGTTTATCGCAGGGGGACAATCAGCCCCAGCATTTT. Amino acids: CASSLSQGDNQPQHF.

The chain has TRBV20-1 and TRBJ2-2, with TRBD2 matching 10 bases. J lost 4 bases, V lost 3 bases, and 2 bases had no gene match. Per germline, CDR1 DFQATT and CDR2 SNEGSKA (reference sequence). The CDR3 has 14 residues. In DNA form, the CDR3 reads TGCAGTGCTAGTTTAGCGGGAGGCACCGGGGAGCTGTTTTTT. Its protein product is CSASLAGGTGELFF.

This CDR3 reads CAIGRQGSTGELFF. The DNA for the CDR3 is TGTGCCATCGGCCGACAGGGCTCCACCGGGGAGCTGTTTTTT. This chain connects TRBV24-1 to TRBJ2-2, with 7 positions matching TRBD1. J lost 4 bases, V lost 11 bases, and 9 bases had no gene match. The CDR3 is made up of 14 amino acids. Germline values: CDR1 KGHDR, CDR2 SFDVKD.

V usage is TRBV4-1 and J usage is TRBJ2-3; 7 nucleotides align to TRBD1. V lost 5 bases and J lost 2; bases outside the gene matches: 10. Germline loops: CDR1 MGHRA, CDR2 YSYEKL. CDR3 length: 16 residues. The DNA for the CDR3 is TGCGCCAGCAGCGCCGCCCCGGGACAGCTCACAGATACGCAGTATTTT. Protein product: CASSAAPGQLTDTQYF.